What follows are 30 T cell receptor beta chains derived from one specimen sequenced in a study of cytomegalovirus exposure and HLA in healthy donors. Primers included in the PCR were 60 Vbeta and 13 Jbeta primers. Using immunoSEQ multiplex PCR, the repertoire was profiled, and TCRdb retains in-frame clones only, with some absent. This repertoire shows about 130,000 clones, around 77% found once; its top ten account for 2% to 2.5%. Sequencing was performed on PBMCs. All receptors derive from a man aged 30 to 45 in good health and CMV-seronegative.

This chain uses TRBV29-1 with TRBJ2-5; 11 bases line up with TRBD2. The CDR3 extends over 19 amino acids. V shed 2 bases, J shed 5 bases, and the junction held 19 bases outside the gene matches. Per the germline V gene, CDR1 is SQVTM and CDR2 is ANQGSEA. The CDR3 DNA follows: TGCAGCGTTGAATCGGCTGGGGGCCTGACTAGCGGGATCGGGGAGACCCAGTACTTC. It codes for CSVESAGGLTSGIGETQYF.

The rearrangement links TRBV27 to TRBJ1-2; D not certain. This CDR3 contains 18 residues. V lost 9 bases to trimming and J lost 2 bases, with 28 bases between them. Germline CDR1 MNHEY, CDR2 SMNVEV (reference sequence). Here the CDR3 DNA reads TGTGCCAGTAAAACCATAAGCCCGACAACCGTTGAAAACTATGGCTACACCTTC. Its translation: CASKTISPTTVENYGYTF.

This chain connects TRBV5-1 to TRBJ2-3; D is unresolved. The CDR3 consists of 13 residues. CDR1 is SGHRS and CDR2 is YFSETQ in the germline V gene. The V gene lost 4 bases and the J gene lost 0 bases, with 6 bases spanning the gap. The CDR3 sequence is CASSPLSTDTQYF. The DNA of the CDR3 is TGCGCCAGCAGCCCCCTTAGCACAGATACGCAGTATTTT.

V gene TRBV10-1 combines with J gene TRBJ2-6, with D perhaps matching TRBD1 (5 bases). The germline V gene has CDR1 WNHNN and CDR2 SYGVQD (reference sequence). The CDR3 has 15 amino acids. Trimming removed 2 bases at V and 4 bases at J, with 9 bases between. In nucleotides, the CDR3 is TGCGCCAGCAGTGAGAGCCGGACAGGGGCCAACGTCCTGACTTTC. This encodes CASSESRTGANVLTF.

This chain uses TRBV7-9 with TRBJ2-7; a weak D match, TRBD2 (6 bases). V was trimmed by 2 bases and J by 3 bases, leaving 11 bases between them. The CDR3 has 14 residues. From germline, CDR1 is SEHNR and CDR2 FQNEAQ (reference sequence). The CDR3: CASSLLSGGYEQYF. CDR3 nucleotides: TGTGCCAGCAGCTTATTATCCGGGGGCTACGAGCAGTACTTC. The variable domain in full, with the rest retrieved from reference TRBV7-9 and TRBJ2-7, is DTGVSQNPRHKITKRGQNVTFRCDPISEHNRLYWYRQTLGQGPEFLTYFQNEAQLEKSRLLSDRFSAERPKGSFSTLEIQRTEQGDSAMYLCASSLLSGGYEQYFGPGTRLTVT.

V and J are TRBV19 and TRBJ2-7, with D tentatively TRBD1 (6 bases). The CDR3 sequence is 14 residues long. The germline V and J ends were trimmed by 5 bases and 1 base, with 12 bases remaining between them. CDR1 LNHDA and CDR2 SQIVND come from the germline V gene (reference sequence). The CDR3 protein is CASSFGTFSYEQYF. CDR3 coding DNA: TGTGCCAGTAGTTTTGGGACATTTTCCTACGAGCAGTACTTC. The full variable domain, completed using reference TRBV19 and TRBJ2-7, is DGGITQSPKYLFRKEGQNVTLSCEQNLNHDAMYWYRQDPGQGLRLIYYSQIVNDFQKGDIAEGYSVSREKKESFPLTVTSAQKNPTAFYLCASSFGTFSYEQYFGPGTRLTVT.

This clone was recorded a few times. The chain uses TRBV7-8 and TRBJ2-2; TRBD2 agrees at 7 bases. CDR3 length: 15 amino acids. Looked up from germline, CDR1 is SGHVS and CDR2 is FQNEAQ. The ends lost 8 bases at V and 4 bases at J; junction bases unmatched: 10. The CDR3: CASGLDGRITGELFF. Written as DNA, the CDR3 is TGTGCCAGCGGACTAGACGGGCGTATCACCGGGGAGCTGTTTTTT. Full variable domain (outside the CDR3, taken from reference TRBV7-8 and TRBJ2-2): GAGVSQSPRYKVAKRGQDVALRCDPISGHVSLFWYQQALGQGPEFLTYFQNEAQLDKSGLPSDRFFAERPEGSVSTLKIQRTQQEDSAVYLCASGLDGRITGELFFGEGSRLTVL.

The chain links TRBV6-5 to TRBJ1-1, with D hard to call. Trimming left V 5 bases short and J 1 base short, with 8 bases between. The germline V gene has CDR1 MNHEY and CDR2 SVGAGI. The CDR3 consists of 13 residues. CDR3 amino acids: CASSRRQNTEAFF. The DNA for the CDR3 is TGTGCCAGCAGTAGACGACAGAACACTGAAGCTTTCTTT.

The chain recombines TRBV11-3 with TRBJ2-1; the D is unclear. There are 15 residues in the CDR3. Looked up from germline, CDR1 is SGHNT and CDR2 is YENEEA. Deletions cut 0 bases from V and 0 bases from J, with 6 bases between. The CDR3 sequence: CASSLDINSYNEQFF. The CDR3 bases are TGTGCCAGCAGCTTAGATATTAACTCCTACAATGAGCAGTTCTTC.

The chain links TRBV7-3 to TRBJ2-1, with 12 bases matching TRBD2. The ends lost 2 bases at V and 0 bases at J; junction bases unmatched: 8. The V gene's germline CDR1 is SGHTA and CDR2 FQGTGA. The length of the CDR3 is 19 residues. In DNA, the CDR3 is TGTGCCAGCAGCTTATCCCTAGCGGGAGGGGGTCCCTCCTACAATGAGCAGTTCTTC. Translated, it gives CASSLSLAGGGPSYNEQFF.

V and J are TRBV2 and TRBJ2-7; tentatively, D is TRBD1 (5 bases). The CDR3 sequence is 13 residues long. V lost 3 bases and J lost 7, with 13 bases in between. CDR1 and CDR2 from the germline V gene are SNHLY and FYNNEI. The CDR3 protein is CASSDQTAAEQYF. The CDR3 DNA reads as TGTGCCAGCAGTGACCAGACAGCTGCAGAGCAGTACTTC.

This clone showed up just a few times. This chain uses TRBV2 with TRBJ2-7; D is undetermined. Trimming cost V 9 bases and J 2 bases, with 5 bases left between them. The CDR3 consists of 10 residues. Germline V gene sequence: CDR1 SNHLY, CDR2 FYNNEI. In DNA, the CDR3 is TGTGCCAGTCAAACCTACGAGCAGTACTTC. Translated, it gives CASQTYEQYF.

This clone was seen a single time. V is TRBV10-3 and J is TRBJ2-5, with 9 bases identical to TRBD2. Germline V gene lookup returns CDR1 ENHRY and CDR2 SYGVKD. J was trimmed by 2 bases and V by 4 bases; bases with no gene match: 2. This CDR3 is built from 14 residues. CDR3 DNA: TGTGCCATCAGTGCGACTAGCGGACAAGAGACCCAGTACTTC. The encoded protein is CAISATSGQETQYF.

In its sample, this clone was seen a few times. The rearrangement uses TRBV15 and TRBJ2-3, with D maybe TRBD2 (6 bases). V lost 1 base and J 0 bases, leaving 11 bases between the germline ends. The CDR3 totals 16 residues. Looked up from germline, CDR1 is LNHNV and CDR2 is YYDKDF (reference sequence). CDR3 in DNA: TGTGCCACCAGCAGAGGCTGGGGGGTCAGCACAGATACGCAGTATTTT. Protein: CATSRGWGVSTDTQYF.

This chain links TRBV7-3 with TRBJ2-7; D remains ambiguous. CDR1 SGHTA and CDR2 FQGTGA come from the germline V gene. The V end was cut by 6 bases, the J end by 5 bases, with 17 bases between. CDR3 length equals 14 residues. Written as DNA, the CDR3 is TGTGCCAGCAGTCCCAGCTTCGGGTCCGACGAGCAGTACTTC. Its translation: CASSPSFGSDEQYF.

The chain employs TRBV5-1 and TRBJ2-5; D gene unclear. The germline V gene encodes CDR1 SGHRS and CDR2 YFSETQ. This CDR3 is built from 13 residues. CDR3 residues: CASDRSREETQYF. The CDR3 nucleotides read TGCGCTTCCGACCGTTCCCGGGAAGAGACCCAGTACTTC.

This clone has only a few counts. The genes are TRBV9 and TRBJ1-2; the match to TRBD1 covers 7 bases. The germline gives CDR1 SGDLS, CDR2 YYNGEE. Trimming cost V 4 bases and J 7 bases; bases outside gene matches: 13. This CDR3 has 15 amino acids. The CDR3 protein is CASSTRDRDGSGYTF. CDR3 sequence (DNA): TGTGCCAGCAGCACGCGAGACAGGGACGGATCTGGCTACACCTTC. The variable domain in full, completed from reference TRBV9 and TRBJ1-2, reads DSGVTQTPKHLITATGQRVTLRCSPRSGDLSVYWYQQSLDQGLQFLIQYYNGEERAKGNILERFSAQQFPDLHSELNLSSLELGDSALYFCASSTRDRDGSGYTFGSGTRLTVV.

CDR3 protein: CASSEWTGGNELFF. In DNA form, the CDR3 reads TGTGCCAGCAGTGAATGGACAGGAGGGAACGAACTGTTTTTT. The V and J genes are TRBV2 and TRBJ1-4; 7 nucleotides match TRBD1. V shed 2 bases, J shed 12 bases, and the junction held 9 bases outside the gene matches. The CDR3 is made up of 14 amino acids. CDR1 is SNHLY and CDR2 is FYNNEI in the germline V gene.

J is TRBJ2-1 and V is TRBV7-3; possibly TRBD1 for D (5 bases). The CDR3 consists of 13 residues. Trimming shortened V by 3 bases and J by 9 bases, and 12 bases separated the two germline ends. CDR1 and CDR2 (germline): SGHTA, FQGTGA. The CDR3 DNA sequence: TGTGCCAGCAGCTTCACAGGTTACGGTGAGCAGTTCTTC. It specifies CASSFTGYGEQFF.

V usage is TRBV6-4 and J usage is TRBJ1-1; D unclear. Per germline, CDR1 MRHNA and CDR2 SNTAGT. V shed 8 bases and J shed 5 bases, with 12 bases lying between them. The CDR3 is made up of 12 amino acids. CDR3 sequence: CASYLSQTEAFF. Here the CDR3 DNA reads TGTGCCAGCTACCTCTCCCAGACTGAAGCTTTCTTT.

This chain uses TRBV7-9 with TRBJ1-2; the match to TRBD1 covers 8 bases. The V segment lost 5 bases and the J segment 0 bases; nucleotides outside the gene matches: 5. The CDR3 has 15 amino acids. Per the germline V gene, CDR1 is SEHNR and CDR2 is FQNEAQ (reference sequence). CDR3 DNA: TGTGCCAGCAGCCAGGACAGGGTTACTAACTATGGCTACACCTTC. This gives the protein CASSQDRVTNYGYTF.

The chain has TRBV2 and TRBJ2-1; D uncertain. Per germline, CDR1 SNHLY and CDR2 FYNNEI. Trimming shortened V by 5 bases and J by 7 bases, and 6 bases separated the two germline ends. The CDR3 is 11 residues long. CDR3 amino acids: CASSQLNEQFF. As DNA, the CDR3 is TGTGCCAGCAGTCAGTTAAATGAGCAGTTCTTC.

The chain employs TRBV30 and TRBJ2-7; D is possibly TRBD1 (6 bases). Germline CDR1 and CDR2: GTSNPN and SVGIG (reference sequence). This CDR3 is built from 13 residues. The V end was cut by 1 base, the J end by 7 bases, with 14 bases between. The CDR3 nucleotides are TGTGCCTGGAGTGGGGGACACTTGAGAGAGCAGTACTTC. This encodes CAWSGGHLREQYF.

The table lists this clone with a few counts. The chain uses TRBV30 and TRBJ1-1; the D is unclear. Trimming pared 3 bases from V and 9 bases from J, leaving 14 bases between. The germline gives CDR1 GTSNPN, CDR2 SVGIG (reference sequence). CDR3 length equals 12 residues. This chain's CDR3 is CAWRGGGLKAFF. CDR3 DNA sequence: TGTGCCTGGAGGGGTGGTGGACTGAAAGCTTTCTTT.

This chain joins TRBV12-5 and TRBJ1-1, with 9 bases fitting TRBD1. This CDR3 contains 13 residues. Germline CDR1 is LGHNT and CDR2 is FRNRAP. V was clipped by 7 bases and J by 8 bases; unmatched bases: 8. The CDR3 here is CASATTGGSEAFF. CDR3 bases: TGTGCTAGTGCAACTACAGGGGGCTCGGAAGCTTTCTTT. The variable domain in full, completed from reference TRBV12-5 and TRBJ1-1, reads DARVTQTPRHKVTEMGQEVTMRCQPILGHNTVFWYRQTMMQGLELLAYFRNRAPLDDSGMPKDRFSAEMPDATLATLKIQPSEPRDSAVYFCASATTGGSEAFFGQGTRLTVV.

This rearrangement joins TRBV11-3 to TRBJ2-1, with 7 bases fitting TRBD2. CDR1 is SGHNT and CDR2 is YENEEA in the germline V gene. Trimming removed 5 bases from V and 3 bases from J; junction bases left unmatched: 7. The CDR3 has 15 amino acids. CDR3 in DNA: TGTGCCAGCAGCCCTAAGGCGGGAGTCTACAATGAGCAGTTCTTC. It specifies CASSPKAGVYNEQFF.

V and J are TRBV9 and TRBJ1-1; D perhaps matches TRBD1 (5 bases). CDR1 is SGDLS and CDR2 is YYNGEE in the germline V gene. The CDR3 contains 15 residues. Trimming left V 2 bases short and J 3 bases short, with 14 bases between. The chain's CDR3 is CASSVEGIGDTEAFF. The CDR3 bases are TGTGCCAGCAGCGTGGAGGGGATAGGGGACACTGAAGCTTTCTTT.

This rearrangement joins TRBV10-3 to TRBJ1-2, with 7 bases aligning to TRBD1. The germline gives CDR1 ENHRY, CDR2 SYGVKD. The CDR3 covers 14 residues. The J segment lost 4 bases and the V segment lost 5 bases, leaving 7 bases of the junction unmatched. CDR3 sequence: CAISTGVQIYGYTF. CDR3 bases: TGTGCCATCAGTACAGGGGTCCAAATCTATGGCTACACCTTC.

The chain uses TRBV5-6 and TRBJ1-2; TRBD1 aligns across 8 bases. Per germline, CDR1 SGHDT and CDR2 YYEEEE. CDR3 length: 12 residues. After removal of 6 bases from V and 7 bases from J, the junction contained 5 bases not matched to a gene. In DNA form, the CDR3 reads TGTGCCAGCAACCGACAGGGGTTTGGCTACACCTTC. Translation gives CASNRQGFGYTF.

The CDR3 nucleotides read TGCGCCAGCAGTGAGACACAAGCGGTCAGGTCGACCAAAAACATTCAGTACTTC. This translates into CASSETQAVRSTKNIQYF. This chain joins TRBV10-2 and TRBJ2-4, with D possibly TRBD2 on 5 matching bases. V lost 2 bases, J lost 2 bases, and 19 bases lay in between. The V gene's germline CDR1 is WSHSY and CDR2 SAAADI. There are 18 residues in the CDR3.